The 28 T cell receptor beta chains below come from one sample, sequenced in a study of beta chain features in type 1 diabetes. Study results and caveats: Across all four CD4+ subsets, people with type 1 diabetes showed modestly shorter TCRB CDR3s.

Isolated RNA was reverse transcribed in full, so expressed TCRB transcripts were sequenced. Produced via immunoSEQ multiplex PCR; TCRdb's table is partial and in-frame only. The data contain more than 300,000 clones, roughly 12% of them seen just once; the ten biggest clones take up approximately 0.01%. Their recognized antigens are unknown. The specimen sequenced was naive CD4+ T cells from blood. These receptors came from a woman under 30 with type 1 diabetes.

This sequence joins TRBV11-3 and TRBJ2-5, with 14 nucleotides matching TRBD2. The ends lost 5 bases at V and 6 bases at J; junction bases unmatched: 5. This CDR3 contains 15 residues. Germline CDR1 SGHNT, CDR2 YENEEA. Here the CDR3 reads CASSAGTSGSQTQYF. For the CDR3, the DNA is TGTGCCAGCAGCGCCGGGACTAGCGGGAGTCAGACCCAGTACTTC.

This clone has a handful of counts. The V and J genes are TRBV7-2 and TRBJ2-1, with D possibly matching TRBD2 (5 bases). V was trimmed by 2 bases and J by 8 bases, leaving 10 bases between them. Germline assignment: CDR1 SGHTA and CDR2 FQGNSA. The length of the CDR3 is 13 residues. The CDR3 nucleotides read TGTGCCAGCAGCTTAACTAGGGTAGATGAGCAGTTCTTC. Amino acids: CASSLTRVDEQFF.

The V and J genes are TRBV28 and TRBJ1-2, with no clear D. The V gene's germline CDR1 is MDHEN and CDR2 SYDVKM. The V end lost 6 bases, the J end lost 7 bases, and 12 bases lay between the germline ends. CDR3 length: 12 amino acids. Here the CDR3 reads CASSSAGGGYTF. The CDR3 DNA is TGTGCCAGCAGCTCGGCGGGAGGTGGCTACACCTTC.

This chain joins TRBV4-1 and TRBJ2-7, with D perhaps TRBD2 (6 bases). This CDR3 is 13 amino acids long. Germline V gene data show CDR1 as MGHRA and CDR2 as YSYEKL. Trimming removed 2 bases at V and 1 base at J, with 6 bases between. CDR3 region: CASSQSGSYEQYF. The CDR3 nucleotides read TGCGCCAGCAGCCAAAGCGGGTCCTACGAGCAGTACTTC.

DNA for the CDR3: TGTGCCAGCAGCTCTCAGGGGGCGTCGGCCAACATTCAGTACTTC. It encodes CASSSQGASANIQYF. This sequence joins TRBV6-1 and TRBJ2-4, with 8 nucleotides matching TRBD1. Germline CDR1 reads MNHNS; CDR2 reads SASEGT. This CDR3 contains 15 residues. Trimming cost V 6 bases and J 7 bases; bases outside gene matches: 11.

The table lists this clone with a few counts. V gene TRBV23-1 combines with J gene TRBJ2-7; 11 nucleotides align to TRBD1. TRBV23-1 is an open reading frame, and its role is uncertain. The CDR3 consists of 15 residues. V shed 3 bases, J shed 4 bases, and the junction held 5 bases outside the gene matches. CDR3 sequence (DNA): TGCGCCAGCAGTCATCCCGGGACAGGGGGATACGAGCAGTACTTC. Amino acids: CASSHPGTGGYEQYF.

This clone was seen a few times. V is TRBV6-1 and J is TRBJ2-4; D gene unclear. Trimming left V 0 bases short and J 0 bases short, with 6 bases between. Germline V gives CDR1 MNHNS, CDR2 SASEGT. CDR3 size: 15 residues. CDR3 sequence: CASSEAVLAKNIQYF. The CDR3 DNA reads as TGTGCCAGCAGTGAAGCGGTACTAGCCAAAAACATTCAGTACTTC.

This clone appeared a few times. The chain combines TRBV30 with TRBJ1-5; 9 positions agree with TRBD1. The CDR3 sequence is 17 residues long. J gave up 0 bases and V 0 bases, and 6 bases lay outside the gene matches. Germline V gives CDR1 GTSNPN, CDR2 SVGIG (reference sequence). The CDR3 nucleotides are TGTGCCTGGAGTGTCGACAGGGGGTACAATAGCAATCAGCCCCAGCATTTT. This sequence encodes CAWSVDRGYNSNQPQHF.

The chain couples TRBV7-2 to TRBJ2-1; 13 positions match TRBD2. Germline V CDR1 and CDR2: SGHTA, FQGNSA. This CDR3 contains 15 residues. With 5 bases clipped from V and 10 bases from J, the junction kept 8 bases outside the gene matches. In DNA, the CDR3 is TGTGCCAGCAGCGTCACTAGCGGGGGGGCGGGGGAGCAGTTCTTC. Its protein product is CASSVTSGGAGEQFF.

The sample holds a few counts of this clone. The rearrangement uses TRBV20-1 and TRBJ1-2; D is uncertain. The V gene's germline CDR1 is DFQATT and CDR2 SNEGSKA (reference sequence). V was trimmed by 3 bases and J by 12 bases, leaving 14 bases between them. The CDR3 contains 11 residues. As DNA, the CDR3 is TGCAGTGCTAGTCTCTTAGAAATAAACACCTTC. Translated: CSASLLEINTF.

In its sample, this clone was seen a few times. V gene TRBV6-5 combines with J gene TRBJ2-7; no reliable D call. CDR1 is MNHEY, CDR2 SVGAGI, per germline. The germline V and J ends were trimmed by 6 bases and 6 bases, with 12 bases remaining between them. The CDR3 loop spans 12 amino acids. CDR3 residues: CASSPTPAEQYF. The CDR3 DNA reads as TGTGCCAGCAGCCCTACTCCCGCCGAGCAGTACTTC.

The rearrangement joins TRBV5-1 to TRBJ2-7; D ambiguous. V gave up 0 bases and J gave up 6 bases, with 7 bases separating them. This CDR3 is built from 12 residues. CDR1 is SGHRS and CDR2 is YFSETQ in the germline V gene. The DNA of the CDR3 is TGCGCCAGCAGCTTGGTCCCCGGCGAGCAGTACTTC. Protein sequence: CASSLVPGEQYF.

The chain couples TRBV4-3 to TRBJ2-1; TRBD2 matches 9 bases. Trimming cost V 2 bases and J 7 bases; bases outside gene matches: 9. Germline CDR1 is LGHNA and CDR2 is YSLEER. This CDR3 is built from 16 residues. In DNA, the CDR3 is TGCGCCAGCAGCCAAATAGCGGGGGCCCGGGGAAATGAGCAGTTCTTC. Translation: CASSQIAGARGNEQFF.

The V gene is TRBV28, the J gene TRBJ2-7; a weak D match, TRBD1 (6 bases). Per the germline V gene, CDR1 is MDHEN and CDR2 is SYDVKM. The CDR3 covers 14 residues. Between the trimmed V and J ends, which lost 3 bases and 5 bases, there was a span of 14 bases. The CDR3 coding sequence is TGTGCCAGCAGTTTTGAGGACAGACCACACGAGCAGTACTTC. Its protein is CASSFEDRPHEQYF. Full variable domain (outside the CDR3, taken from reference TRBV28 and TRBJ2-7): DVKVTQSSRYLVKRTGEKVFLECVQDMDHENMFWYRQDPGLGLRLIYFSYDVKMKEKGDIPEGYSVSREKKERFSLILESASTNQTSMYLCASSFEDRPHEQYFGPGTRLTVT.

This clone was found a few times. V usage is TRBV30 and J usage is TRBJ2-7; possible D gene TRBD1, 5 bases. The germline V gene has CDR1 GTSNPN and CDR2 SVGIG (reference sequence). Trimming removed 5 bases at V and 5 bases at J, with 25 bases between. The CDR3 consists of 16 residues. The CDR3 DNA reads TGTGCCTGGGGCGGTGGGGCAGACAACAATTTACACGAGCAGTACTTC. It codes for CAWGGGADNNLHEQYF. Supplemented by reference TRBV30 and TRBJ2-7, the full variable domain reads SQTIHQWPATLVQPVGSPLSLECTVEGTSNPNLYWYRQAAGRGLQLLFYSVGIGQISSEVPQNLSASRPQDRQFILSSKKLLLSDSGFYLCAWGGGADNNLHEQYFGPGTRLTVT.

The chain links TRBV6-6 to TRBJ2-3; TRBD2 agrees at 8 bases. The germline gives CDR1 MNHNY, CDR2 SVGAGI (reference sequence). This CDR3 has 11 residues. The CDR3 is CSGGLGDTQYF. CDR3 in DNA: TGTTCGGGGGGGCTGGGGGATACGCAGTATTTT.

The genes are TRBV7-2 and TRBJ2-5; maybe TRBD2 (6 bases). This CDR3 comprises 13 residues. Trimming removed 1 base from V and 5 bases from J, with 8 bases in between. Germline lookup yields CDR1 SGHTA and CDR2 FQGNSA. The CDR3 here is CASSLGTSETQYF. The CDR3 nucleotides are TGTGCCAGCAGCTTAGGAACTAGCGAGACCCAGTACTTC.

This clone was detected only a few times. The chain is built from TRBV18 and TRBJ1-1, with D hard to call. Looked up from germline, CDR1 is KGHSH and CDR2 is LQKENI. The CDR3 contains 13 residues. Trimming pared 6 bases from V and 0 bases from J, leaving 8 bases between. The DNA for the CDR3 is TGTGCCAGCTCGCAAACGGTGAACACTGAAGCTTTCTTT. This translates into CASSQTVNTEAFF.

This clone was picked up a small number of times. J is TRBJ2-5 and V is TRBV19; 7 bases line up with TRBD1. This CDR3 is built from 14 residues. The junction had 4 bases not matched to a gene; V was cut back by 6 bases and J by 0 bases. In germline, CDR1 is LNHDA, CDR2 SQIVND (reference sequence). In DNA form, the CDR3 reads TGTGCCAGTAGATCGGGACAGTACCAAGAGACCCAGTACTTC. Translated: CASRSGQYQETQYF.

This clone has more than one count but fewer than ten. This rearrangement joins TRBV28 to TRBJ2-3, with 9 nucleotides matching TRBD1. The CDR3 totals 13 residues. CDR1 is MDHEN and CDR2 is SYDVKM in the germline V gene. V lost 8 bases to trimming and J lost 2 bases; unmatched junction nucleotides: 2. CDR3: CASRDRATDTQYF. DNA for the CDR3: TGTGCCAGCCGGGACAGGGCCACAGATACGCAGTATTTT.

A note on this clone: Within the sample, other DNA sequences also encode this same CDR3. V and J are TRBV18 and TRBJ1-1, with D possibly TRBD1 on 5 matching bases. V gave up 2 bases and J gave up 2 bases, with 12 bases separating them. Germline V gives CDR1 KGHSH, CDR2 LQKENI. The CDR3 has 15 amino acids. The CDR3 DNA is TGTGCCAGCTCACCAAGGGGAACGGCAAACACTGAAGCTTTCTTT. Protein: CASSPRGTANTEAFF.

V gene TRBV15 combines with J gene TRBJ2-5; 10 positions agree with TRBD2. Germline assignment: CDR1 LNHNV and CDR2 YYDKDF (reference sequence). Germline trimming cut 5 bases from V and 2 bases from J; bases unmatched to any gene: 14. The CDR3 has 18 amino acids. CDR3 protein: CATSRSPLLAGKQETQYF. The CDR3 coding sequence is TGTGCCACCAGCCGATCCCCCCTACTAGCGGGAAAGCAAGAGACCCAGTACTTC.

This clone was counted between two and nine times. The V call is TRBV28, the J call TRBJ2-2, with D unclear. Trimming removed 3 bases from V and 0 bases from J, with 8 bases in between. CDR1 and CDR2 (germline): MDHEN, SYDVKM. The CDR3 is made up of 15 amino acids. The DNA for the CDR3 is TGTGCCAGCAGTTTGTACAGAGCGAACACCGGGGAGCTGTTTTTT. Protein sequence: CASSLYRANTGELFF.

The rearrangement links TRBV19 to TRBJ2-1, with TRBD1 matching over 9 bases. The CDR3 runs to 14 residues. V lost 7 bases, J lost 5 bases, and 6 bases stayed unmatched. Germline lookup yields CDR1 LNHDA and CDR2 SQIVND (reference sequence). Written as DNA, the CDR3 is TGTGCCAGTAACCACGGGACAGGGAACAATGAGCAGTTCTTC. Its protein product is CASNHGTGNNEQFF.

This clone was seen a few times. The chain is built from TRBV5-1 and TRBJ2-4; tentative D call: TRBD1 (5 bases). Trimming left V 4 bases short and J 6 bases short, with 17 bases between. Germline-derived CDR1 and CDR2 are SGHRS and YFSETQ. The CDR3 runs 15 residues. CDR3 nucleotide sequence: TGCGCCAGCAGCCACGACTTAGGGGCCTTAAACATTCAGTACTTC. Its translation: CASSHDLGALNIQYF.

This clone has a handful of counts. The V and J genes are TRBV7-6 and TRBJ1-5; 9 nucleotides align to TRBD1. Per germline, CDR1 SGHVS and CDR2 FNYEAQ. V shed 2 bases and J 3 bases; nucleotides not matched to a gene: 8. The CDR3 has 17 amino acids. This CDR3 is CASSLTPDRGVNQPQHF. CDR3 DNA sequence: TGTGCCAGCAGCTTAACCCCCGACAGGGGGGTCAATCAGCCCCAGCATTTT.

The CDR3 sequence is CASSSDLTGETQYF. As DNA, the CDR3 is TGTGCCAGCAGTTCAGACCTAACGGGGGAGACCCAGTACTTC. The rearrangement uses TRBV27 and TRBJ2-5; tentative D call: TRBD2 (5 bases). There are 14 residues in the CDR3. Trimming pared 4 bases from V and 5 bases from J, leaving 14 bases between. From germline, CDR1 is MNHEY and CDR2 SMNVEV (reference sequence).

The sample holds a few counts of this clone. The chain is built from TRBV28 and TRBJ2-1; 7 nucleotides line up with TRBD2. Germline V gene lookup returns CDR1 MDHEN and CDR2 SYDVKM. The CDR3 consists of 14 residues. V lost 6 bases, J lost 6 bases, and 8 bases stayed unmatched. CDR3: CASRPLAAVNEQFF. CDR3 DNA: TGTGCCAGCAGGCCTCTAGCGGCAGTCAATGAGCAGTTCTTC.